The sequence of this TCR beta chain was determined in a study of beta chain features in type 1 diabetes. In its sample, this clone was seen a few times. Germline assignment: CDR1 SQVTM and CDR2 ANQGSEA. This CDR3 has 14 amino acids. Trimming pared 5 bases from V and 4 bases from J, leaving 17 bases between. Investigators reverse transcribed all isolated RNA, so they sequenced expressed TCRB transcripts. Assay: immunoSEQ multiplex PCR; the TCRdb copy retains only in-frame clones and omits some. This table holds about 240,000 clones, 25% to 30% found once. Sequenced: central memory CD4+ T cells from blood. V gene TRBV29-1 combines with J gene TRBJ1-1; D gene unclear. This TCR was sampled from a man aged 25-45 years in good health. Here the CDR3 DNA reads TGCAGCGTTTTGCCGATGAGGGAACCCACTGAAGCTTTCTTT. This sequence encodes CSVLPMREPTEAFF.